These 18 T cell receptor beta chains originate from one sample sequenced in a study of blood T cell repertoires in COVID-19. Clones were sequenced by immunoSEQ multiplex PCR, and TCRdb holds only the in-frame ones, with some missing. This table holds about 200,000 clones, roughly 80% found once. The sample was peripheral blood. Receptor source: a woman aged 80 or over with acute or convalescent COVID-19.

The chain joins TRBV5-6 to TRBJ2-5; TRBD2 matches at 7 bases. CDR1 is SGHDT and CDR2 is YYEEEE in the germline V gene. The J segment lost 0 bases and the V segment lost 6 bases, leaving 11 bases of the junction unmatched. The CDR3 totals 16 residues. The CDR3 here is CASINSGEPYQETQYF. In DNA, the CDR3 is TGTGCCAGCATTAACAGCGGGGAACCTTACCAAGAGACCCAGTACTTC.

J is TRBJ2-1 and V is TRBV27; 9 positions agree with TRBD2. The CDR3 is made up of 16 amino acids. J gave up 3 bases and V 5 bases, and 8 bases lay outside the gene matches. From germline, CDR1 is MNHEY and CDR2 SMNVEV (reference sequence). The CDR3: CASSPLAGPIYNEQFF. The CDR3 DNA is TGTGCCAGCAGTCCCCTAGCGGGACCGATCTACAATGAGCAGTTCTTC.

CDR3 in DNA: TGTGCCAGCAGCACCATACTAGCGGGCATGACAGATACGCAGTATTTT. Residues: CASSTILAGMTDTQYF. This chain joins TRBV11-1 and TRBJ2-3, with 9 bases lining up with TRBD2. CDR3 length equals 16 residues. Unmatched junction bases numbered 9, after V lost 5 bases and J lost 3 bases. Germline V gene lookup returns CDR1 SGHAT and CDR2 FQDESV (reference sequence).

The chain combines TRBV27 with TRBJ2-7; D may be TRBD1 (6 bases). V lost 5 bases and J 1 base, leaving 15 bases between the germline ends. Germline V gene data show CDR1 as MNHEY and CDR2 as SMNVEV (reference sequence). The length of the CDR3 is 15 residues. The CDR3 is CASSSIWDTSYEQYF. As DNA, the CDR3 is TGTGCCAGCAGTAGCATATGGGACACGTCCTACGAGCAGTACTTC.

V and J are TRBV7-2 and TRBJ2-1, with unresolved D. CDR1 SGHTA and CDR2 FQGNSA come from the germline V gene. The CDR3 spans 13 residues. The germline V and J ends were trimmed by 4 bases and 9 bases, with 13 bases remaining between them. CDR3 sequence: CASSSWASAEQFF. The CDR3, as DNA: TGTGCCAGCAGCTCCTGGGCATCCGCTGAGCAGTTCTTC.

This clone has more than one count but fewer than ten. V and J are TRBV3-1 (or the pseudogene TRBV3-2) and TRBJ1-1; TRBD1 aligns across 8 bases. The CDR3 runs 15 residues. V dropped 1 base and J dropped 5; count of bases not matched to a gene: 6. CDR1 is LGHDT and CDR2 is YNNKEL in the germline V gene (reference sequence). This CDR3 reads CASSQVARGRTEAFF. CDR3 coding DNA: TGTGCCAGCAGCCAAGTCGCCAGGGGGCGGACTGAAGCTTTCTTT.

The chain has TRBV5-4 and TRBJ1-3, with unresolved D. V lost 0 bases, J lost 4 bases, and 8 bases lay in between. This CDR3 contains 14 residues. The germline V gene has CDR1 SGHNT and CDR2 YYREEE (reference sequence). The CDR3 DNA reads as TGTGCCAGCAGCTTGGAGAACAGAGGAAACACCATATATTTT. It encodes CASSLENRGNTIYF.

This chain links TRBV7-2 with TRBJ2-5, with 10 positions matching TRBD2. From germline, CDR1 is SGHTA and CDR2 FQGNSA. There are 12 residues in the CDR3. V lost 2 bases to trimming and J lost 13 bases; unmatched junction nucleotides: 4. The DNA of the CDR3 is TGTGCCAGCAGCTTAACTCTAGCGGGAGTGTACTTC. Its translation: CASSLTLAGVYF.

The V call is TRBV9, the J call TRBJ2-5, with 9 bases matching TRBD2. The CDR3 covers 15 residues. The V and J ends lost 0 bases and 5 bases, in that order; junction bases with no gene match: 5. The germline V gene encodes CDR1 SGDLS and CDR2 YYNGEE. CDR3 in DNA: TGTGCCAGCAGCGTAGCCGAGCGGGGGGACGAGACCCAGTACTTC. Its protein product is CASSVAERGDETQYF.

V usage is TRBV29-1 and J usage is TRBJ1-2; 7 bases fit TRBD1. J was trimmed by 1 base and V by 6 bases; bases with no gene match: 5. Germline loops: CDR1 SQVTM, CDR2 ANQGSEA. The CDR3 extends over 13 amino acids. CDR3 in amino acids: CSVGQEYNYGYTF. CDR3 sequence (DNA): TGCAGCGTCGGACAGGAGTATAACTATGGCTACACCTTC.

The chain uses TRBV5-1 and TRBJ2-3; 10 nucleotides agree with TRBD1. This CDR3 spans 15 amino acids. Germline V gene sequence: CDR1 SGHRS, CDR2 YFSETQ. V was clipped by 6 bases and J by 2 bases; unmatched bases: 6. The CDR3 sequence is CASNPTGGNTDTQYF. DNA of the CDR3: TGCGCCAGCAACCCGACAGGGGGCAACACAGATACGCAGTATTTT.

Turning to this clone: Within the sample, other DNA sequences also encode this same CDR3. The chain has TRBV6-5 and TRBJ1-1, with D unresolved. Germline loops: CDR1 MNHEY, CDR2 SVGAGI. V lost 6 bases and J 0 bases, leaving 8 bases between the germline ends. The CDR3 is made up of 13 amino acids. This chain's CDR3 is CASRTGMNTEAFF. The CDR3 nucleotides read TGTGCCAGCAGAACGGGGATGAACACTGAAGCTTTCTTT.

V usage is TRBV4-1 and J usage is TRBJ1-2; D is uncertain. V was cut by 4 bases and J by 3 bases, with 15 bases left in between. Germline CDR1 reads MGHRA; CDR2 reads YSYEKL. The CDR3 runs 15 residues. The CDR3 protein is CASSLRYTFDYGYTF. The CDR3 DNA reads as TGCGCCAGCAGCCTTCGATACACATTTGACTATGGCTACACCTTC.

The chain links TRBV3-1 (or the pseudogene TRBV3-2) to TRBJ1-5; D perhaps matches TRBD1 (6 bases). Germline V lookup: CDR1 LGHDT, CDR2 YNNKEL (reference sequence). The CDR3 has 12 residues. With 5 bases removed from V and 7 bases from J, the gap between germline ends came to 9 bases. The CDR3: CASSNTGQPQHF. The CDR3 DNA sequence: TGTGCCAGCAGCAATACAGGGCAGCCCCAGCATTTT.

The chain has TRBV28 and TRBJ2-5; 7 positions match TRBD2. Germline CDR1 and CDR2: MDHEN and SYDVKM. The CDR3 is 15 residues long. The trim removed 9 bases at V and 7 bases at J, leaving 17 bases unmatched. The DNA for the CDR3 is TGTGCCAGTCGAAGAGGGAGGGCCCGGGTCGGGACCCAGTACTTC. Translation: CASRRGRARVGTQYF.

The CDR3 DNA is TGTGCCAGCAGCCAAGTATCGGGGGGCGGGACTGAAGCTTTCTTT. Protein product: CASSQVSGGGTEAFF. This rearrangement joins TRBV3-1 (or the pseudogene TRBV3-2) to TRBJ1-1, with a possible D match to TRBD1 (6 bases). V lost 1 base and J lost 5, with 14 bases in between. CDR1 and CDR2 (germline): LGHDT, YNNKEL (reference sequence). There are 15 residues in the CDR3.

A few counts support this clone. CDR3 coding DNA: TGTGCCAGCAGCTTGGAAGGGGCTAGCGGGTACGAGCAGTACTTC. Translating gives CASSLEGASGYEQYF. V and J are TRBV5-5 and TRBJ2-7; TRBD2 aligns across 8 bases. Trimming cost V 0 bases and J 4 bases; bases outside gene matches: 6. CDR3 length equals 15 residues. CDR1 and CDR2 (germline): SGHKS, YYEKEE (reference sequence).

The rearrangement links TRBV5-1 to TRBJ2-3; D is perhaps TRBD2 (5 bases). CDR3 length: 15 residues. V was trimmed by 5 bases and J by 4 bases, leaving 17 bases between them. From germline, CDR1 is SGHRS and CDR2 YFSETQ. This CDR3 reads CASSHSTGGSDTQYF. Here the CDR3 DNA reads TGCGCCAGCAGTCATTCAACTGGAGGCTCAGATACGCAGTATTTT.